Listed below are T cell receptor beta chains from one sample, sequenced in a study of human T cells and chemical hapten exposure. MiXCR, applied by TCRdb to the RACE reads, yields one record per CDR3 protein. The data contain about 380,000 distinct CDR3 sequences, around 5% of them singletons. Material: whole blood, obtained in connection with sensitization to the hapten diphenylcyclopropenone (DPC). Receptors were obtained from a woman between 45 and 60 years old with alopecia areata. Some clones in this sample may be carry-over from other donors' samples. The CDR3 runs from the conserved cysteine through the conserved F or W. D genes are given only for firm matches. Clone size is shown for a subset of rows, as once, few, many or a class of expanded clone.

clone_size	v_call	j_call	d_call	cdr3_nt	cdr3_aa
many	TRBV6-2/TRBV6-3	TRBJ2-3	.	TGTGCCAGCAGTCGTCTAGCGAGATCAGATACGCAGTATTTT	CASSRLARSDTQYF
few	TRBV6-5	TRBJ1-1	.	TGTGCCAGCAGTTACTCTGGAGGGTCTAGGACTGAAGCTTTCTTT	CASSYSGGSRTEAFF
many	TRBV20-1	TRBJ1-2	.	TGCAGTGCCGTCAGCCGGAGTGGCGCTGGCTACACCTTC	CSAVSRSGAGYTF
few	TRBV9	TRBJ1-1	.	TGTGCCAGCAGCGTAGATGCAACAGCGAACACTGAAGCTTTCTTT	CASSVDATANTEAFF
.	TRBV7-6	TRBJ2-1	TRBD2	TGTGCCAGCAGCTTCAAGCAGCTCGGGGGGTGGGATGAGCAGTTCTTC	CASSFKQLGGWDEQFF
.	TRBV6-2/TRBV6-3	TRBJ2-7	TRBD1	TGTGCCAGCACCACCCCCGGCGTCGACAGGGGTTCACCCTACGAGCAGTACTTC	CASTTPGVDRGSPYEQYF
.	TRBV6-6	TRBJ2-1	.	TGTGCCAGCAGTTCGCAGAGACCCCCCTCCTACAATGAGCAGTTCTTC	CASSSQRPPSYNEQFF
few	TRBV3-1	TRBJ2-6	.	TGTGCCAGCAGCCCGGACCCTGGGGCCAACGTCCTGACTTTC	CASSPDPGANVLTF
many	TRBV10-3	TRBJ1-2	TRBD1	TGTGCCATCAGCGGGGACAGCGCCCTTAAAGGCTACACCTTC	CAISGDSALKGYTF
many	TRBV20-1	TRBJ2-7	.	TGCAGTGCTAGAACCGGGAACGAGCAGTACTTC	CSARTGNEQYF
.	TRBV20-1	TRBJ2-3	TRBD2	TGCAGTGCTAGAGCAAAACTAGCGGGGGTCGGAGATACGCAGTATTTT	CSARAKLAGVGDTQYF
many	TRBV14	TRBJ1-2	.	TGTGCCAGCAGCCAAGAGGGATATGGCTACACCTTC	CASSQEGYGYTF
.	TRBV20-1	TRBJ2-7	.	TGCAGTGCTAGTTGGGATTACGAGCAGTACTTC	CSASWDYEQYF
many	TRBV29-1	TRBJ1-1	TRBD1	TGCAGCGTTCAGGGACAGCCGAACACTGAAGCTTTCTTT	CSVQGQPNTEAFF
few	TRBV28	TRBJ2-1	.	TGTGCCAGCCTGAACACGGGAGCGGGCTCCTACAATGAGCAGTTCTTC	CASLNTGAGSYNEQFF
.	TRBV5-1	TRBJ2-7	.	TGCGCCAGCAGCTGGGGACTCGAGAAGTACTTC	CASSWGLEKYF
few	TRBV2	TRBJ2-4	.	TGTGCCAGCAGTGAAGCTCGCCAGGGGAGGAACATTCAGTACTTC	CASSEARQGRNIQYF
many	TRBV7-2	TRBJ1-6	.	TGTGCCAGCAGCGACACGAGGCTTAATTCACCCCTCCACTTT	CASSDTRLNSPLHF
few	TRBV13	TRBJ2-1	.	TGTGCCAGCAGCGGGGAGGAGGATAGCTCCTACAATGAGCAGTTCTTC	CASSGEEDSSYNEQFF
.	TRBV11-2	TRBJ2-6	.	TGTGCCAGCAGCTTACCCATTCGGGACTCTGGGGCCAACGTCCTGACTTTC	CASSLPIRDSGANVLTF
many	TRBV20-1	TRBJ2-3	TRBD2	TGCAGTGCTAGTCGGTTGGTAGCGGGGGACACAGATACGCAGTATTTT	CSASRLVAGDTDTQYF
few	TRBV30	TRBJ1-1	.	TGTGCCTGGAAGCCAAACAGGCTAGCTGAAGCTTTCTTT	CAWKPNRLAEAFF
many	TRBV6-1	TRBJ1-1	.	TGTGCCAGCAGAGAGCTTTCCCCAGGGCAAGCTTTCTTT	CASRELSPGQAFF
few	TRBV5-6	TRBJ1-1	.	TGTGCCAGCAGCTCAGGGGTTCGCACTGAAGCTTTCTTT	CASSSGVRTEAFF
.	TRBV9	TRBJ1-2	.	TGTGCCAGCAGCGACGGCCCATTATATGGCTACACCTTC	CASSDGPLYGYTF
many	TRBV7-8	TRBJ2-2	.	TGTGCCAGCAGCAGGGGTGCCGGGGAGCTGTTTTTT	CASSRGAGELFF
many	TRBV7-9	TRBJ2-1	.	TGTGCCAGCAGCTTAGACTGGGGCGCCCAGTCCTACAATGAGCAGTTCTTC	CASSLDWGAQSYNEQFF
many	TRBV12-3/TRBV12-4	TRBJ2-4	.	TGTGCCAGCAGTCCCTTTGGCCTAGCCAAAAACATTCAGTACTTC	CASSPFGLAKNIQYF
few	TRBV7-6	TRBJ2-3	TRBD2	TGTGCCAGCAGCTTAGGACTAGCGGGATTGCTGGGGCCCACAGATACGCAGTATTTT	CASSLGLAGLLGPTDTQYF
many	TRBV6-5	TRBJ1-6	.	TGTGCCACAGGACCGTATAATTCACCCCTCCACTTT	CATGPYNSPLHF
many	TRBV7-9	TRBJ1-2	TRBD1	TGTGCCAGCAGCTCTGGACTAGGGACAGGCTATGGCTACACCTTC	CASSSGLGTGYGYTF
many	TRBV25-1	TRBJ2-7	.	TGTGCCAGCAGTGAAGGCTACCGAAGCTACGAGCAGTACTTC	CASSEGYRSYEQYF
.	TRBV28	TRBJ1-1	.	TGTGCCAGCAGTTTGTGGCAGGTGAACACTGAAGCTTTCTTT	CASSLWQVNTEAFF
.	TRBV2	TRBJ1-5	.	TGTGCCAGCAGTGTAAGGCAGGTTGGCAATCAGCCCCAGCATTTT	CASSVRQVGNQPQHF
many	TRBV11-2	TRBJ2-2	TRBD1	TGTGCCAGCAGCTGGACAGGGCCCGGGGAGCTGTTTTTT	CASSWTGPGELFF
many	TRBV13	TRBJ1-4	.	TGTGCCAGCAGCCCATCTACAGGGAATAGAAAAAAACTGTTTTTT	CASSPSTGNRKKLFF
few	TRBV20-1	TRBJ2-1	TRBD2	TGCAGTGCCCTTACTCTAGCGGGGATAAGGAATGAGCAGTTCTTC	CSALTLAGIRNEQFF
.	TRBV7-2	TRBJ2-7	.	TGTGCCAGCAGCGGGGGGAGCAGACCCTACGAGCAGTACTTC	CASSGGSRPYEQYF
many	TRBV10-3	TRBJ2-7	TRBD2	TGTGCCATCAGTGGTCGGACTAGCGGGAGGGATGAGCAGTACTTC	CAISGRTSGRDEQYF
.	TRBV20-1	TRBJ1-1	.	TGCAGTGCTGGAAGGACGGGTAGAAACACTGAAGCTTTCTTT	CSAGRTGRNTEAFF
many	TRBV20-1	TRBJ1-5	.	TGCAGTGCTAGAGATCAAAGGGGAGGTCAGCCCCAGCATTTT	CSARDQRGGQPQHF
.	TRBV10-3	TRBJ2-5	.	TGTGCCATCAGTGAGGTAATAGCCCCAGAGACCCAGTACTTC	CAISEVIAPETQYF
few	TRBV6-4	TRBJ2-3	.	TGTGCCAGCGGGGACGGCGCAACAGATACGCAGTATTTT	CASGDGATDTQYF
few	TRBV6-2/TRBV6-3	TRBJ2-3	TRBD2	TGTGCCAGCAGTTCCGCGGGACTAGCGGGAGGAGATACGCAGTATTTT	CASSSAGLAGGDTQYF
many	TRBV2	TRBJ2-3	.	TGTGCCAGCAGTGAAAATACGCAGTATTTT	CASSENTQYF
few	TRBV6-2/TRBV6-3	TRBJ2-3	TRBD2	TGTGCCAGCAGTTACTCGATAGCGGGGGACACAGATACGCAGTATTTT	CASSYSIAGDTDTQYF
few	TRBV5-1	TRBJ1-3	.	TGCGCCAGCAGCTGGGACGGTATCTCTGGAAACACCATATATTTT	CASSWDGISGNTIYF
many	TRBV29-1	TRBJ2-5	.	TGCAGCGTTTGGAGTTGGGGGAGACAAGAGACCCAGTACTTC	CSVWSWGRQETQYF
many	TRBV2	TRBJ2-1	.	TGTGCCAGCAGTACGGGGACCCAGAAGTTCTTC	CASSTGTQKFF
many	TRBV12-3/TRBV12-4	TRBJ2-3	.	TGTGCCAGCACTGCGCGGCGGCTCACTCGGGGGACGCAGTATTTT	CASTARRLTRGTQYF
many	TRBV6-6	TRBJ2-7	.	TGTGCCAGCAGTTACCCCCGGGGGATCTCCTACGAGCAGTACTTC	CASSYPRGISYEQYF
.	TRBV30	TRBJ2-6	.	TGTGCCTGGGGGACACCTGCTGGGGCCAACGTCCTGACTTTC	CAWGTPAGANVLTF